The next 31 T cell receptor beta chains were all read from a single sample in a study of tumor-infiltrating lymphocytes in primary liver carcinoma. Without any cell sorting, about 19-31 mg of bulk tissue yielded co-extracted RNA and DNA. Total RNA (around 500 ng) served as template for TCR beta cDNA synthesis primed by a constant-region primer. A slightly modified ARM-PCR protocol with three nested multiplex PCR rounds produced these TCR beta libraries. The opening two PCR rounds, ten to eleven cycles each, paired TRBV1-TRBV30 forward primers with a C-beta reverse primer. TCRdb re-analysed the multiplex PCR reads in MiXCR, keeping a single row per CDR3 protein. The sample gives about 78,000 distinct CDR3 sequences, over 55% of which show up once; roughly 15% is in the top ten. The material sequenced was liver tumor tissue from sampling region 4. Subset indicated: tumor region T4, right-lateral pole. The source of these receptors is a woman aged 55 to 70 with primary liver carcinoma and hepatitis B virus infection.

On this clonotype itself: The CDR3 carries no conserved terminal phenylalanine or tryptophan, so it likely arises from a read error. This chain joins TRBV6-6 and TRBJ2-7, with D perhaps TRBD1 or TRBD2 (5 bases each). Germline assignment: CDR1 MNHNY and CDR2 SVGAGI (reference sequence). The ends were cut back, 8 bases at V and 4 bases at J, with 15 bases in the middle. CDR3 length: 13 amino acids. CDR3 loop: CASSKGESYEQYS. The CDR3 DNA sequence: TGTGCCAGCTCAAAAGGGGAGTCATACGAGCAGTACTCC.

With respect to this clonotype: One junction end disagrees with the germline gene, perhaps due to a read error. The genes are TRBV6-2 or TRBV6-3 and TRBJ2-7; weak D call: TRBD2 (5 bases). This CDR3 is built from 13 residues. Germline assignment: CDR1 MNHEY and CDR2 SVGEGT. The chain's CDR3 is CASSYLRAYEQCF. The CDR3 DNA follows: TGTGCCAGCAGTTACCTGCGGGCGTACGAGCAGTGTTTC.

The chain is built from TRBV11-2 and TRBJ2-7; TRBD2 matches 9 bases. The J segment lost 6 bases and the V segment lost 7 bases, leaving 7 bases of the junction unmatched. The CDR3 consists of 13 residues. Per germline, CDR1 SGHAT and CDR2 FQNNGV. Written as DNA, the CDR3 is TGTGCCAGCATCATAATTAGCGGGAGCGAGCAGTACTTC. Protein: CASIIISGSEQYF.

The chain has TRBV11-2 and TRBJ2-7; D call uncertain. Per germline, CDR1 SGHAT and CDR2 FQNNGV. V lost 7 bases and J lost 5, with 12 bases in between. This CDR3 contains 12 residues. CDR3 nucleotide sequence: TGTGCCAGCAATCACATTAGACACGAGCAGTACTTC. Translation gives CASNHIRHEQYF.

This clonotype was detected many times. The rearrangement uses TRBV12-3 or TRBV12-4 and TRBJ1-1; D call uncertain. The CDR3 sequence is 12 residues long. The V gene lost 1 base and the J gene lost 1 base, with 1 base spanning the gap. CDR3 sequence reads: CASSLGNTEAFF. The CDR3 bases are TGTGCCAGCAGTTTAGGGAACACTGAAGCTTTCTTT.

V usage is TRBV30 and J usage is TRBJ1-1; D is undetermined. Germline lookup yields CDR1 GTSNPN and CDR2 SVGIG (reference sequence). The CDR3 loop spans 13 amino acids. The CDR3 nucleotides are TGTGCAAAGAGACGGCCGAGTAACACTGAAGCTTTCTTT. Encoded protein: CAKRRPSNTEAFF.

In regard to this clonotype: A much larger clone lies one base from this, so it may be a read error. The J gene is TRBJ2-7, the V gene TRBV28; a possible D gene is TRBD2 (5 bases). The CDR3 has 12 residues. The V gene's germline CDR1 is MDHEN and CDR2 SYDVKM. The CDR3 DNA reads TGTGCCGGCAGTTCCGGGGAGTACGAGCAGTACTTC. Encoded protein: CAGSSGEYEQYF. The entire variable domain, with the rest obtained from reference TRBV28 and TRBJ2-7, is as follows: DVKVTQSSRYLVKRTGEKVFLECVQDMDHENMFWYRQDPGLGLRLIYFSYDVKMKEKGDIPEGYSVSREKKERFSLILESASTNQTSMYLCAGSSGEYEQYFGPGTRLTVT.

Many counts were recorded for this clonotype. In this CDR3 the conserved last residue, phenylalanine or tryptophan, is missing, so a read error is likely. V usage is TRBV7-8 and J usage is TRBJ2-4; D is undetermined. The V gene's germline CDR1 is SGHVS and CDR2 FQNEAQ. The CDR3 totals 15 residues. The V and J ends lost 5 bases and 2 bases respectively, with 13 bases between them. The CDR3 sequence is CASSVGGVTKNIQYL. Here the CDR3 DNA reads TGTGCCAGCAGCGTAGGTGGCGTGACCAAAAACATTCAGTACCTC.

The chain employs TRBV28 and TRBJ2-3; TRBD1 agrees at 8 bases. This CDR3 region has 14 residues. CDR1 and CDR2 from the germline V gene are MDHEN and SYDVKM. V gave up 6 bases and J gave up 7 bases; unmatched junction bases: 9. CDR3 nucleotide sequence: TGTGCCAGCAGGGACAGGGCTGGTACAAATACGCAGTATTTT. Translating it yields CASRDRAGTNTQYF.

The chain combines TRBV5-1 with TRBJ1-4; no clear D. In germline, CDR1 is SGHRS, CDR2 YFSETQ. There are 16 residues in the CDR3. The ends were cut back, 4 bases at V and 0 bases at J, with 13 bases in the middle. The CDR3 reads CASSRTYGPTNEKLFF. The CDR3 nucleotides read TGCGCCAGCAGCCGTACCTACGGTCCAACTAATGAAAAACTGTTTTTT.

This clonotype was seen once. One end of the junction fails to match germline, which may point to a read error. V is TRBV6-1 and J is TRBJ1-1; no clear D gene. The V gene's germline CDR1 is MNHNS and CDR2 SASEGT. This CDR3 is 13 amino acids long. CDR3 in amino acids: CASSAVGNTEAFF. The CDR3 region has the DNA TGTGCCAGCAGTGCCGTGGGGAACACTGAAGCATTCTTT.

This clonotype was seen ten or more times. The CDR3 is CASSQVGTNYGYTF. CDR3 bases: TGTGCCAGCAGCCAAGTTGGGACTAACTATGGCTACACCTTC. The chain carries TRBV4-2 and TRBJ1-2; no clear D. The length of the CDR3 is 14 residues. The ends were cut back, 1 base at V and 0 bases at J, with 6 bases in the middle. CDR1 and CDR2 (germline): LGHNA, YNFKEQ.

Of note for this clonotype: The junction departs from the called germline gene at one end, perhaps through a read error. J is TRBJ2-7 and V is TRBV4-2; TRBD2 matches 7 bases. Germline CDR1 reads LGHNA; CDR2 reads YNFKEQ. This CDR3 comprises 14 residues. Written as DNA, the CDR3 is TGTGCCAGCAGCCAGCGGGGGAGCTCCAACGAGCAGTATTTC. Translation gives CASSQRGSSNEQYF.

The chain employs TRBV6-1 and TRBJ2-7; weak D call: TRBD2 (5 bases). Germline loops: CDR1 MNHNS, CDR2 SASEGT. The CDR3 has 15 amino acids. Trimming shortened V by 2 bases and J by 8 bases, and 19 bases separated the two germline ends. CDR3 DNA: TGTGCCAGCAGTGAAATCTATCCACCGAGCGGCAAGCAGTACTTC. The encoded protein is CASSEIYPPSGKQYF.

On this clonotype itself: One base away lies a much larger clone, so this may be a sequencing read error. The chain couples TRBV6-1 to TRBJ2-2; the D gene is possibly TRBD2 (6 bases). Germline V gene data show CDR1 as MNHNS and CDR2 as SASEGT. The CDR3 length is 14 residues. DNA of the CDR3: TGTGCCAGCAGTGAAACAGCGGGCACCGGGGGGCTGTTTTTT. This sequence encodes CASSETAGTGGLFF.

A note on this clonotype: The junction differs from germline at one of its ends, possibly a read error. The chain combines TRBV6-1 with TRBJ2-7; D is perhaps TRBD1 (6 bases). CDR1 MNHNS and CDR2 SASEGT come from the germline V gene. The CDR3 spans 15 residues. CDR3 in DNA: TGTGCCAACAGTGAATTGACAGGCCACCCCTACGAGCAGTACTTC. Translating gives CANSELTGHPYEQYF.

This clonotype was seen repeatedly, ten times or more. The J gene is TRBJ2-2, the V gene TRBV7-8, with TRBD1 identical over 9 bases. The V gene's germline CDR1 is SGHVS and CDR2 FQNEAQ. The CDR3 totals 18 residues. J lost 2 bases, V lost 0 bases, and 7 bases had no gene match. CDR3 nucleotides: TGTGCCAGCAGCTTAGCTTTCGGACAGGGGCAAAACACCGGGGAGCTGTTTTTT. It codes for CASSLAFGQGQNTGELFF. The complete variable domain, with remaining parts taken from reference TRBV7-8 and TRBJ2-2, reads GAGVSQSPRYKVAKRGQDVALRCDPISGHVSLFWYQQALGQGPEFLTYFQNEAQLDKSGLPSDRFFAERPEGSVSTLKIQRTQQEDSAVYLCASSLAFGQGQNTGELFFGEGSRLTVL.

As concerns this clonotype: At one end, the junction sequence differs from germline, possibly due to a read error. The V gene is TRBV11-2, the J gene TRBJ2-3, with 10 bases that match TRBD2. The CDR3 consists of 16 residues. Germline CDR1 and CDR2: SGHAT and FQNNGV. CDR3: CGSSPGLARHTDAQYF. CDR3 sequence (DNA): TGTGGCAGCAGCCCGGGACTAGCGAGGCACACAGATGCGCAGTATTTT.

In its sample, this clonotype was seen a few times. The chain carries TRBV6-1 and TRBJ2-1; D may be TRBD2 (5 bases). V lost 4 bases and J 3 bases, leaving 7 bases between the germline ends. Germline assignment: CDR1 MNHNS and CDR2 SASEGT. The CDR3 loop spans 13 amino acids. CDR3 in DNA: TGTGCCAGCAGTGGCCGGGACTACAATGAGCAGTTCTTC. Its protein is CASSGRDYNEQFF.

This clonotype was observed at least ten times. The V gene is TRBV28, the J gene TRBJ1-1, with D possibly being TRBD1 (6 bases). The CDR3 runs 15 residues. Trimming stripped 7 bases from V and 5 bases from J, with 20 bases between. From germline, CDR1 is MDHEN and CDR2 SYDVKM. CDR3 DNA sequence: TGTGCCAGCATGTGGGGGGGCGCGTATAGTACTGAAGCTTTCTTT. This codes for CASMWGGAYSTEAFF.

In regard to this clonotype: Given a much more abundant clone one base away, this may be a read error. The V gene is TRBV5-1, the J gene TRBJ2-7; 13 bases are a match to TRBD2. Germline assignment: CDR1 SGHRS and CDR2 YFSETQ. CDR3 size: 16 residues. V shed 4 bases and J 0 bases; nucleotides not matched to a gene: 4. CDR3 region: CASSQGLAGLSYEQYF. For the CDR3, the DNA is TGCGCCAGCAGCCAGGGACTAGCGGGACTCTCCTACGAGCAGTACTTC.

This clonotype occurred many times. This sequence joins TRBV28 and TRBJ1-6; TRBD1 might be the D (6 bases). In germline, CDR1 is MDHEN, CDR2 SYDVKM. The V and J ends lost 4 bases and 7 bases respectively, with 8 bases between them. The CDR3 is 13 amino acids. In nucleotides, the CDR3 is TGTGCCAGCAGTTGGCAGGGGAATTCACCCCTCCACTTT. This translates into CASSWQGNSPLHF.

CDR3 DNA sequence: TGTGCCAGCAGTGACGGGGGCGTTCATACAGATACGCAGTATTTT. As protein: CASSDGGVHTDTQYF. The chain couples TRBV6-1 to TRBJ2-3, with D perhaps being TRBD1 or TRBD2 (6 bases each). Germline V gene data show CDR1 as MNHNS and CDR2 as SASEGT. The CDR3 covers 15 residues. The V gene lost 3 bases and the J gene lost 3 bases, with 13 bases spanning the gap.

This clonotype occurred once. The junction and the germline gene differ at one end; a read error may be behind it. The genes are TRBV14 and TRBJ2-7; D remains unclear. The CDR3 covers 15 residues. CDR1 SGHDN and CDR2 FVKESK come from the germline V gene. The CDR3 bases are TGTGCCGGCAGCCAATTCGAATCCCTACCCTACGAGCATTACTTC. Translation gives CAGSQFESLPYEHYF.

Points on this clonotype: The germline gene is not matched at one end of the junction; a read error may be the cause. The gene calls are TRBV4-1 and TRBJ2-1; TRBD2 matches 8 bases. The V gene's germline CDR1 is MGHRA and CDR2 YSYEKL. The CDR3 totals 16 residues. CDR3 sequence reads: CTSSQEPGGKYNEQFF. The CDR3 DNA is TGCACCAGCAGCCAAGAGCCGGGAGGGAAGTACAATGAACAGTTCTTC.

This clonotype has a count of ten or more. The DNA for the CDR3 is TGTGCCAGCAGCTTACTAGCGGGAGGAGCCGGGGAGCTGTTTTTT. Translation gives CASSLLAGGAGELFF. This chain connects TRBV13 to TRBJ2-2; 11 nucleotides align to TRBD2. The trim removed 2 bases at V and 6 bases at J, leaving 2 bases unmatched. The CDR3 spans 15 residues. Germline CDR1 and CDR2: PRHDT and FYEKMQ (reference sequence). The whole variable domain, remainder taken from reference TRBV13 and TRBJ2-2, is AAGVIQSPRHLIKEKRETATLKCYPIPRHDTVYWYQQGPGQDPQFLISFYEKMQSDKGSIPDRFSAQQFSDYHSELNMSSLELGDSALYFCASSLLAGGAGELFFGEGSRLTVL.

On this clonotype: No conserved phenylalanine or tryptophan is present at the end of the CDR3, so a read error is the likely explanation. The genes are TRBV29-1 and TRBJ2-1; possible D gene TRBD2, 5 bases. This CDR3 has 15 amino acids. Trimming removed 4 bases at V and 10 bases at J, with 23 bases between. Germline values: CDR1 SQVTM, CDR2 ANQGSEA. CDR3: CSVAVTPRGGREQFI. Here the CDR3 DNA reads TGCAGCGTTGCAGTCACCCCACGTGGAGGTCGGGAGCAGTTCATC.

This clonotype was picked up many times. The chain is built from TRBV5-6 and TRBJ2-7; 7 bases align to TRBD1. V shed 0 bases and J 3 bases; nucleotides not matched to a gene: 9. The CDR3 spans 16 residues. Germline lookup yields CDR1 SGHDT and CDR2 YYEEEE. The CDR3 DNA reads TGTGCCAGCAGCTTGGTTCTCTGGGACAGCATCTACGAGCAGTACTTC. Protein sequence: CASSLVLWDSIYEQYF.

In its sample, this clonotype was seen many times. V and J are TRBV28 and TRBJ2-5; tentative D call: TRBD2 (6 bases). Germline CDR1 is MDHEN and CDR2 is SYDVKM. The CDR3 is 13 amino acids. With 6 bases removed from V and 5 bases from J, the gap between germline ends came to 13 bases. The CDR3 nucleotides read TGTGCCAGCAGGTTGGGAGGCCGCGAGACCCAGTACTTC. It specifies CASRLGGRETQYF.

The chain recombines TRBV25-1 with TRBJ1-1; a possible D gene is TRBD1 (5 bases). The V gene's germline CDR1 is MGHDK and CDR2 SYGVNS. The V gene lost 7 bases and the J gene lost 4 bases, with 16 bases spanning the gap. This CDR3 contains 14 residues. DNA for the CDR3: TGTGCCAGCACGATGATGGGGGGAACCACTGAAGCTTTCTTT. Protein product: CASTMMGGTTEAFF.

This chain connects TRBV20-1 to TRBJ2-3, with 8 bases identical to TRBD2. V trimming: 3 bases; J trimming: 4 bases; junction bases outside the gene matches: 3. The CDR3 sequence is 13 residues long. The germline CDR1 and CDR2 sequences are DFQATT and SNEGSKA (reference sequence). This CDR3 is CSARVAGPDTQYF. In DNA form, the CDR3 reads TGCAGTGCTAGGGTAGCGGGACCAGATACGCAGTATTTT.